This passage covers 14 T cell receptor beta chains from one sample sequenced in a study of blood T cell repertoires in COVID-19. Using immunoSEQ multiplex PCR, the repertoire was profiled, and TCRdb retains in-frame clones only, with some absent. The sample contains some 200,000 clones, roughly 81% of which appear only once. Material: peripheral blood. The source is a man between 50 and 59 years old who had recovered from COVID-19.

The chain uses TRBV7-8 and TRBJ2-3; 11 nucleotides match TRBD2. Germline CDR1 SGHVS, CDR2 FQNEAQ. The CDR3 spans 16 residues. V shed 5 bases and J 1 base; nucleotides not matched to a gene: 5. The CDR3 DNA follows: TGTGCCAGCAGCGTCGGGACTAGCGGCCGCACAGATACGCAGTATTTT. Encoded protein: CASSVGTSGRTDTQYF.

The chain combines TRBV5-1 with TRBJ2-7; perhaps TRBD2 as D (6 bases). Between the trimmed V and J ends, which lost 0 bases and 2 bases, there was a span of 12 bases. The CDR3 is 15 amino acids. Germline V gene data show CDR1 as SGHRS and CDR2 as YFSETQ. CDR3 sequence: CASSLGPSATYEQYF. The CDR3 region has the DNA TGCGCCAGCAGCTTGGGGCCTAGCGCGACCTACGAGCAGTACTTC.

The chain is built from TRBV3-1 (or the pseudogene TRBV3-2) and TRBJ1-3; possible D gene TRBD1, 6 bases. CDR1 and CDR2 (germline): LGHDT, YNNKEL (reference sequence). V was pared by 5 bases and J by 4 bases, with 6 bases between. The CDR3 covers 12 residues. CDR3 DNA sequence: TGTGCCAGCAGCGACAGGGGAAACACCATATATTTT. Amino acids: CASSDRGNTIYF.

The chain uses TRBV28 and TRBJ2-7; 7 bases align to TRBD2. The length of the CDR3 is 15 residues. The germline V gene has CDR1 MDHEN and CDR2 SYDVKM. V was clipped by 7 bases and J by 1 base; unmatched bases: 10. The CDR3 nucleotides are TGTGCCAGCAAGAAGCAAGGGAGGGTATCCTACGAGCAGTACTTC. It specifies CASKKQGRVSYEQYF.

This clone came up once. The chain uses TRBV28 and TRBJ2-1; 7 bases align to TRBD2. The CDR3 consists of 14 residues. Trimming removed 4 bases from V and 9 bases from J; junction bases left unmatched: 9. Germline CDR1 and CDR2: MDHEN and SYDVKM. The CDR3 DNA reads TGTGCCAGCAGTTCCGGGGGAGGGGTAGGTGAGCAGTTCTTC. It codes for CASSSGGGVGEQFF.

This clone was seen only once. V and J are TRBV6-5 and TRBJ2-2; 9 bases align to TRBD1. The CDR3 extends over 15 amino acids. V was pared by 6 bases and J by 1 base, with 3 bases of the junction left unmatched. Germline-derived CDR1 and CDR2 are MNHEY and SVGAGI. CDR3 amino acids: CASSPDRGNTGELFF. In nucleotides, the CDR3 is TGTGCCAGCAGCCCGGACAGGGGGAACACCGGGGAGCTGTTTTTT.

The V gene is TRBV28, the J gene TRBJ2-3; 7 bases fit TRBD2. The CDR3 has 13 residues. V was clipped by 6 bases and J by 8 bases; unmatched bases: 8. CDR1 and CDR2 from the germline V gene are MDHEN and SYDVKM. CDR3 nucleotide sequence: TGTGCCAGCAGGCTAGCGGATGGGAGTACGCAGTATTTT. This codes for CASRLADGSTQYF.

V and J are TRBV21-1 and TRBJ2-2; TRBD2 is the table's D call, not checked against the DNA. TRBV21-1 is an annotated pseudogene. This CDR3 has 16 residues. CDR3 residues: CASSKQRERDTGELFF. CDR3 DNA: TGTGCCAGCAGCAAACAGCGGGAGAGGGACACCGGGGAGCTGTTTTTT.

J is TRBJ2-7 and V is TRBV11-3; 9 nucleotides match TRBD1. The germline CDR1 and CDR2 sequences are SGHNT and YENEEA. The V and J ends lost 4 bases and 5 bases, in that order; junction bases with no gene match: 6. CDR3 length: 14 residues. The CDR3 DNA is TGTGCCAGCAGCTCCGGACAGGGGATAAACGAGCAGTACTTC. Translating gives CASSSGQGINEQYF. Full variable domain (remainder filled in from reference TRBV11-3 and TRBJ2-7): EAGVVQSPRYKIIEKKQPVAFWCNPISGHNTLYWYLQNLGQGPELLIRYENEEAVDDSQLPKDRFSAERLKGVDSTLKIQPAELGDSAVYLCASSSGQGINEQYFGPGTRLTVT.

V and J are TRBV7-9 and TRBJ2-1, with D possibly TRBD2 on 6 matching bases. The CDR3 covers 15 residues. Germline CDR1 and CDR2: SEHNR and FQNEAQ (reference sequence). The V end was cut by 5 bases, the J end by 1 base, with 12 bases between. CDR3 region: CASSRVEGSYNEQFF. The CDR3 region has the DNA TGTGCCAGCAGCCGCGTGGAGGGTTCCTACAATGAGCAGTTCTTC. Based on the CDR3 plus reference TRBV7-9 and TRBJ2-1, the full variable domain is DTGVSQNPRHKITKRGQNVTFRCDPISEHNRLYWYRQTLGQGPEFLTYFQNEAQLEKSRLLSDRFSAERPKGSFSTLEIQRTEQGDSAMYLCASSRVEGSYNEQFFGPGTRLTVL.

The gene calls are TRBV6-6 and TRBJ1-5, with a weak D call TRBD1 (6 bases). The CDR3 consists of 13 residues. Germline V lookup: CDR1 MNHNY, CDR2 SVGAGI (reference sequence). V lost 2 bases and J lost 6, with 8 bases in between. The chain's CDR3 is CASSYGTSQPQHF. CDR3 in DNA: TGTGCCAGCAGTTACGGGACATCTCAGCCCCAGCATTTT.

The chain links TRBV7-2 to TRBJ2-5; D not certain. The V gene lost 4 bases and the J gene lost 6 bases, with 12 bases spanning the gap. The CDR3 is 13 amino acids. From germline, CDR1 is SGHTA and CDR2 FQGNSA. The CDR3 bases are TGTGCCAGCAGCTCCACTTGGCGGAAGACCCAGTACTTC. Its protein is CASSSTWRKTQYF.

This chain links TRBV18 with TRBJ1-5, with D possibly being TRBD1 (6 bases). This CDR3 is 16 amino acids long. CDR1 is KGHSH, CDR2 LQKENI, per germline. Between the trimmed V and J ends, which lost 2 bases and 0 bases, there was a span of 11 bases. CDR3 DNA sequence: TGTGCCAGCTCACCAGAGACAGGATATAGCAATCAGCCCCAGCATTTT. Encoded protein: CASSPETGYSNQPQHF.

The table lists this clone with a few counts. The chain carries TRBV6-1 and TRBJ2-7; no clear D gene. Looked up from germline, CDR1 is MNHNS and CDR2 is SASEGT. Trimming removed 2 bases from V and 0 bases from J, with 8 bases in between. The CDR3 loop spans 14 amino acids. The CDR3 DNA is TGTGCCAGCAGTGAAAGACCTAGCTCCTACGAGCAGTACTTC. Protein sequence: CASSERPSSYEQYF.